A single sample gave rise to the 16 T cell receptor beta chains below, sequenced in a study of blood T cell repertoires in COVID-19. Assay used: immunoSEQ multiplex PCR; TCRdb lists only in-frame clones, some missing. The table lists 130,000 or so clones, more than 75% of them singletons. The specimen sequenced was peripheral blood. Source of these receptors: a man aged 55 to 70 with acute or convalescent COVID-19.

The chain employs TRBV4-3 and TRBJ2-2, with 10 bases identical to TRBD2. There are 18 residues in the CDR3. Germline V lookup: CDR1 LGHNA, CDR2 YSLEER. V lost 0 bases to trimming and J lost 5 bases; unmatched junction nucleotides: 9. For the CDR3, the DNA is TGCGCCAGCAGCCAAGATTCCGGGATGGGACTAGCGACCGGGGAGCTGTTTTTT. Translation: CASSQDSGMGLATGELFF.

Regarding this clone: Relative to the germline gene, one junction end is altered; a read error may explain this. The chain employs TRBV7-7 and TRBJ2-7, with 7 nucleotides matching TRBD2. Germline V CDR1 and CDR2: SSHAT, FNYEAQ (reference sequence). The CDR3 sequence is 13 residues long. For the CDR3, the DNA is TGTGCCAGCAGCGTAGCGGGTGAGGGCGAGCAGTACTTC. Its protein is CASSVAGEGEQYF.

This chain joins TRBV27 and TRBJ2-3, with D possibly matching TRBD2 (6 bases). Germline CDR1 and CDR2: MNHEY and SMNVEV (reference sequence). CDR3 size: 16 residues. V was clipped by 2 bases and J by 3 bases, with 15 bases between them. CDR3 nucleotide sequence: TGTGCCAGCAGTTTAGTCGCGGGATTGACGACAGATACGCAGTATTTT. It is translated as CASSLVAGLTTDTQYF.

J is TRBJ2-7 and V is TRBV19, with D unresolved. The germline V gene encodes CDR1 LNHDA and CDR2 SQIVND (reference sequence). Between the trimmed V and J ends, which lost 5 bases and 5 bases, there was a span of 13 bases. The CDR3 is 13 amino acids. Here the CDR3 DNA reads TGTGCCAGTAGTCAGCAGACTCTCAACGAGCAGTACTTC. Its translation: CASSQQTLNEQYF.

The chain links TRBV6-2 or TRBV6-3 to TRBJ2-5, with D uncertain. Germline V gene sequence: CDR1 MNHEY, CDR2 SVGEGT. CDR3 length equals 14 residues. The V and J ends lost 2 bases and 1 base respectively, with 8 bases between them. The CDR3 bases are TGTGCCAGCAGTTACAGACTCCCCCAAGAGACCCAGTACTTC. It yields the protein CASSYRLPQETQYF.

This sequence joins TRBV10-3 and TRBJ2-7, with 7 bases lining up with TRBD2. CDR1 is ENHRY and CDR2 is SYGVKD in the germline V gene. The CDR3 has 14 amino acids. The junction had 9 bases not matched to a gene; V was cut back by 2 bases and J by 8 bases. The CDR3 DNA follows: TGTGCCATCAGTGAGGGGACTAAAGGTAATCAGCAGTACTTC. This codes for CAISEGTKGNQQYF.

The V gene is TRBV28, the J gene TRBJ2-7, with 11 bases lining up with TRBD1. J was trimmed by 2 bases and V by 3 bases; bases with no gene match: 6. Germline V CDR1 and CDR2: MDHEN, SYDVKM. This CDR3 comprises 16 residues. The CDR3 bases are TGTGCCAGCAGTTTCGTTTGGGGACAGGGGGCCTACGAGCAGTACTTC. It specifies CASSFVWGQGAYEQYF.

This clone was counted between two and nine times. The chain is built from TRBV19 and TRBJ1-1, with 7 bases fitting TRBD1. The CDR3 covers 13 residues. CDR1 and CDR2 (germline): LNHDA, SQIVND (reference sequence). J lost 6 bases, V lost 5 bases, and 6 bases had no gene match. CDR3 coding DNA: TGTGCCAGTAGTGCCAGGGACAGACCTGAAGCTTTCTTT. It translates to CASSARDRPEAFF.

V is TRBV6-1 and J is TRBJ1-2, with TRBD1 matching 10 bases. The ends lost 4 bases at V and 2 bases at J; junction bases unmatched: 7. CDR3 size: 16 residues. The germline CDR1 and CDR2 sequences are MNHNS and SASEGT. The CDR3 DNA reads as TGTGCCAGCAGTGCCCAGACAGGGGGCAAGAACTATGGCTACACCTTC. Translating it yields CASSAQTGGKNYGYTF.

The chain links TRBV19 to TRBJ2-3; TRBD2 matches at 10 bases. The CDR3 consists of 15 residues. CDR1 is LNHDA, CDR2 SQIVND, per germline (reference sequence). V trimming: 6 bases; J trimming: 4 bases; junction bases outside the gene matches: 7. The CDR3 sequence: CASREASGSPDTQYF. For the CDR3, the DNA is TGTGCCAGTAGGGAGGCTAGCGGGAGTCCAGATACGCAGTATTTT. Together with reference TRBV19 and TRBJ2-3, the CDR3 gives the full variable domain: DGGITQSPKYLFRKEGQNVTLSCEQNLNHDAMYWYRQDPGQGLRLIYYSQIVNDFQKGDIAEGYSVSREKKESFPLTVTSAQKNPTAFYLCASREASGSPDTQYFGPGTRLTVL.

This clone was detected only once. The J gene is TRBJ1-5, the V gene TRBV24-1, with D uncertain. The V and J ends lost 1 base and 4 bases respectively, with 13 bases between them. The V gene's germline CDR1 is KGHDR and CDR2 SFDVKD. The CDR3 spans 16 residues. DNA of the CDR3: TGTGCCACCAGTGATTTAGAGGGTTCGCCAAATCAGCCCCAGCATTTT. This translates into CATSDLEGSPNQPQHF.

The chain has TRBV6-5 and TRBJ2-7; 11 nucleotides match TRBD2. The length of the CDR3 is 15 residues. With V trimmed by 4 bases and J by 0 bases, 2 bases remained unmatched. The germline CDR1 and CDR2 sequences are MNHEY and SVGAGI. DNA for the CDR3: TGTGCCAGCAGTTTGACTAGCGGGACCTCCTACGAGCAGTACTTC. Translating it yields CASSLTSGTSYEQYF.

The chain uses TRBV5-1 and TRBJ1-6; possible D gene TRBD1, 5 bases. CDR3 size: 17 residues. V lost 0 bases, J lost 3 bases, and 13 bases lay in between. Germline assignment: CDR1 SGHRS and CDR2 YFSETQ. CDR3 nucleotide sequence: TGCGCCAGCAGCTTGGCCGGGCGAGACAGCTATAATTCACCCCTCCACTTT. It specifies CASSLAGRDSYNSPLHF.

This sequence joins TRBV7-2 and TRBJ2-2; D call uncertain. Germline V lookup: CDR1 SGHTA, CDR2 FQGNSA. The CDR3 extends over 16 amino acids. Between the trimmed V and J ends, which lost 5 bases and 0 bases, there was a span of 13 bases. The DNA for the CDR3 is TGTGCCAGCAGCGCCGTGGGCAGAACGAACACCGGGGAGCTGTTTTTT. It codes for CASSAVGRTNTGELFF.

J is TRBJ2-6 and V is TRBV27; 7 bases fit TRBD2. This CDR3 spans 14 amino acids. Germline V gene sequence: CDR1 MNHEY, CDR2 SMNVEV (reference sequence). J gave up 2 bases and V 8 bases, and 3 bases lay outside the gene matches. CDR3 in DNA: TGTGCCAGCGGGAGCGGGGCTGGGGCCAACGTCCTGACTTTC. This codes for CASGSGAGANVLTF.

The chain uses TRBV11-2 and TRBJ1-1; 10 bases are a match to TRBD1. Per the germline V gene, CDR1 is SGHAT and CDR2 is FQNNGV. Losses at the gene ends were 7 bases for V and 2 bases for J; bases not matched to a gene: 10. The CDR3 runs to 16 residues. In nucleotides, the CDR3 is TGTGCCAGCACCTCAGGGACAGGGGTCTTAAACACTGAAGCTTTCTTT. Protein: CASTSGTGVLNTEAFF.